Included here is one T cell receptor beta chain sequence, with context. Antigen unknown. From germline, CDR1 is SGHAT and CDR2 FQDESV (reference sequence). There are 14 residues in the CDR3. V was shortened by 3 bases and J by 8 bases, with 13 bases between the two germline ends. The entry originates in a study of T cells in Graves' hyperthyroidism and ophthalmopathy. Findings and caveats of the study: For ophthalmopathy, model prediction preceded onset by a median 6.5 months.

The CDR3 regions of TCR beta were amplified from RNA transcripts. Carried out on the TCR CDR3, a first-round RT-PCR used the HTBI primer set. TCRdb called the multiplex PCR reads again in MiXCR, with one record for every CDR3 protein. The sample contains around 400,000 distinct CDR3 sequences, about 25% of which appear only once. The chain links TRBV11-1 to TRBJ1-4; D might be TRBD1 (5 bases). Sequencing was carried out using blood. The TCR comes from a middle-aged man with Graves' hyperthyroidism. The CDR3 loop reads CASSLGLRNEKLFF. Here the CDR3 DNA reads TGTGCCAGCAGCTTGGGGCTCCGCAACGAAAAACTGTTTTTT. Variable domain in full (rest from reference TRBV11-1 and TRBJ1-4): EAEVAQSPRYKITEKSQAVAFWCDPISGHATLYWYRQILGQGPELLVQFQDESVVDDSQLPKDRFSAERLKGVDSTLKIQPAELGDSAMYLCASSLGLRNEKLFFGSGTQLSVL.